Below are 3 T cell receptor beta chains sequenced from a single sample in a study of OX40 agonist ivuxolimab in advanced cancers. Repertoires were generated with immunoSEQ multiplex PCR, while TCRdb's copy carries only in-frame clones and drops some. The table has roughly 69,000 clones, around 87% seen once. Sequences were derived from CD4+ or CD8+ T cells sorted from blood, sampled in a trial of the OX40 agonist ivuxolimab. The receptors come from an adult with an advanced solid tumor such as melanoma, head and neck, liver or kidney cancer.

The chain uses TRBV6-1 and TRBJ2-7; D may be TRBD1 or TRBD2 (5 bases each). The V gene lost 10 bases and the J gene lost 1 base, with 17 bases spanning the gap. The V gene's germline CDR1 is MNHNS and CDR2 SASEGT. CDR3 size: 14 residues. The CDR3 DNA follows: TGTGCCATTACCCGGGACGGAAGATCCTACGAGCAGTACTTC. It specifies CAITRDGRSYEQYF.

V gene TRBV6-6 combines with J gene TRBJ1-2; D is undetermined. The CDR3 consists of 14 residues. Germline loops: CDR1 MNHNY, CDR2 SVGAGI (reference sequence). V lost 2 bases, J lost 2 bases, and 9 bases lay in between. DNA of the CDR3: TGTGCCAGCAGTTACCTGGCGGCCAACTATGGCTACACCTTC. Its protein product is CASSYLAANYGYTF.

J is TRBJ1-2 and V is TRBV5-6; weak D call: TRBD1 (6 bases). The V gene's germline CDR1 is SGHDT and CDR2 YYEEEE. This CDR3 has 13 amino acids. V gave up 4 bases and J gave up 7 bases, with 14 bases separating them. CDR3 sequence reads: CASSVWTAVGYTF. CDR3 nucleotides: TGTGCCAGCAGCGTCTGGACAGCCGTTGGCTACACCTTC.